These 13 T cell receptor beta chains came from one sample sequenced in a study of blood T cell repertoires in COVID-19. Using immunoSEQ multiplex PCR, the repertoire was profiled, and TCRdb retains in-frame clones only, with some absent. The data hold more than 300,000 clones, with about 89% observed a single time. The sample taken for sequencing was peripheral blood. These receptors were taken from a woman aged 25-40 years with COVID-19, enrolled during active disease.

The rearrangement joins TRBV3-1 (or the pseudogene TRBV3-2) to TRBJ1-2; 9 bases agree with TRBD1. The CDR3 runs to 15 residues. The junction had 5 bases not matched to a gene; V was cut back by 4 bases and J by 2 bases. In germline, CDR1 is LGHDT, CDR2 YNNKEL (reference sequence). DNA for the CDR3: TGTGCCAGCAGCCCCCGGGACAGGGAGAACTATGGCTACACCTTC. Protein: CASSPRDRENYGYTF.

The CDR3 nucleotides read TGTGCCAGCAGTCCGCCAGACAGGGCTTCCTCTTATGAGCAGTACTTC. This encodes CASSPPDRASSYEQYF. V usage is TRBV28 and J usage is TRBJ2-7; 7 positions match TRBD1. This CDR3 is 16 amino acids long. With V trimmed by 5 bases and J by 7 bases, 17 bases remained unmatched. The germline gives CDR1 MDHEN, CDR2 SYDVKM.

This clone was recorded a few times. The V call is TRBV11-2, the J call TRBJ2-1, with 9 bases aligning to TRBD2. CDR3 length equals 18 residues. V shed 3 bases and J 4 bases; nucleotides not matched to a gene: 13. Per germline, CDR1 SGHAT and CDR2 FQNNGV. The CDR3 sequence: CASSLRLSGGRVYNEQFF. Here the CDR3 DNA reads TGTGCCAGCAGCTTGAGACTTAGCGGCGGGAGGGTTTACAATGAGCAGTTCTTC.

This rearrangement joins TRBV9 to TRBJ1-5; D is uncertain. The CDR3 sequence is 15 residues long. V lost 0 bases to trimming and J lost 0 bases, with 7 bases between them. CDR1 is SGDLS, CDR2 YYNGEE, per germline. CDR3 sequence reads: CASSVDGYSNQPQHF. The CDR3 DNA reads TGTGCCAGCAGCGTAGACGGGTATAGCAATCAGCCCCAGCATTTT.

This clone was found a few times. The chain couples TRBV28 to TRBJ1-5, with D uncertain. The CDR3 loop spans 15 amino acids. V gave up 3 bases and J gave up 9 bases, with 18 bases separating them. Per germline, CDR1 MDHEN and CDR2 SYDVKM. The CDR3 reads CASSFGSGGSMPQHF. CDR3 bases: TGTGCCAGCAGTTTTGGGTCGGGCGGGTCTATGCCCCAGCATTTT.

The gene calls are TRBV5-4 and TRBJ2-1, with D tentatively TRBD2 (5 bases). Per the germline V gene, CDR1 is SGHNT and CDR2 is YYREEE (reference sequence). The CDR3 runs to 15 residues. With 4 bases removed from V and 0 bases from J, the gap between germline ends came to 11 bases. The CDR3 sequence: CASSLARGSYNEQFF. As DNA, the CDR3 is TGTGCCAGCAGCCTAGCTCGGGGCTCCTACAATGAGCAGTTCTTC.

This chain uses TRBV7-2 with TRBJ1-5, with D hard to call. V was pared by 5 bases and J by 1 base, with 12 bases between. The CDR3 spans 15 residues. Germline V gene data show CDR1 as SGHTA and CDR2 as FQGNSA. CDR3 loop: CASSPRRASNQPQHF. The DNA of the CDR3 is TGTGCCAGCAGCCCCCGGAGGGCAAGCAATCAGCCCCAGCATTTT. Combining the CDR3 with reference TRBV7-2 and TRBJ1-5 gives the whole variable domain GAGVSQSPSNKVTEKGKDVELRCDPISGHTALYWYRQSLGQGLEFLIYFQGNSAPDKSGLPSDRFSAERTGGSVSTLTIQRTQQEDSAVYLCASSPRRASNQPQHFGDGTRLSIL.

This clone was observed a single time. V gene TRBV3-1 (or the pseudogene TRBV3-2) combines with J gene TRBJ2-7; TRBD2 aligns across 7 bases. The V gene's germline CDR1 is LGHDT and CDR2 YNNKEL (reference sequence). The CDR3 consists of 15 residues. The V gene end was trimmed by 4 bases and the J gene end by 7 bases; junction bases not matched to a gene: 13. The CDR3 is CASSPRTRGLGEQYF. The CDR3 DNA is TGTGCCAGCAGCCCCAGGACTAGAGGCTTGGGGGAGCAGTACTTC.

V usage is TRBV6-2 or TRBV6-3 and J usage is TRBJ2-7; D is undetermined. The V and J ends lost 6 bases and 7 bases respectively, with 19 bases between them. The length of the CDR3 is 14 residues. Germline CDR1 and CDR2: MNHEY and SVGEGT. CDR3 coding DNA: TGTGCCAGCAGCACCCGGGTCTCACTTAGAGAGCAGTACTTC. Amino acids: CASSTRVSLREQYF.

The chain has TRBV10-3 and TRBJ2-1, with 10 nucleotides matching TRBD2. The germline V gene has CDR1 ENHRY and CDR2 SYGVKD. The CDR3 spans 14 residues. Unmatched junction bases numbered 13, after V lost 10 bases and J lost 10 bases. The CDR3 region has the DNA TGTGCCACCCTAAATCTAGCGGGAGTGAGAGAGCAGTTCTTC. It translates to CATLNLAGVREQFF.

The J gene is TRBJ1-2, the V gene TRBV15, with TRBD1 identical over 7 bases. The CDR3 spans 17 residues. Germline CDR1 is LNHNV and CDR2 is YYDKDF (reference sequence). V gave up 0 bases and J gave up 6 bases; unmatched junction bases: 13. CDR3 bases: TGTGCCACCAGCAGAGATTCTTTGACAGGGCGTAGGAATGGCTACACCTTC. Its translation is CATSRDSLTGRRNGYTF.

The chain carries TRBV3-1 (or the pseudogene TRBV3-2) and TRBJ2-3; D is unclear. Germline-derived CDR1 and CDR2 are LGHDT and YNNKEL (reference sequence). This CDR3 has 15 residues. Trimming took off 1 base at V and 4 bases at J, with 12 bases between the two ends. This CDR3 is CASSQVPRWPDTQYF. CDR3 DNA: TGTGCCAGCAGCCAAGTCCCTAGGTGGCCAGATACGCAGTATTTT.

This chain uses TRBV24-1 with TRBJ2-5, with 11 bases fitting TRBD1. The germline gives CDR1 KGHDR, CDR2 SFDVKD. V lost 4 bases and J lost 3; bases outside the gene matches: 12. The CDR3 runs 18 residues. CDR3 sequence reads: CATSDPGTGGSLEETQYF. The CDR3 bases are TGTGCCACCAGTGACCCCGGGACAGGGGGATCATTGGAAGAGACCCAGTACTTC.